These 26 T cell receptor beta chains were all obtained from the same sample, sequenced in a study of control samples from healthy donors and cancer patients. Sequencing was performed with immunoSEQ multiplex PCR; in TCRdb, only in-frame clones are kept and a portion is missing. Among fewer than 100,000 clones listed, approximately 91% were seen once. The sample comprised blood. The receptor set was obtained from a woman between 50 and 59 years old in good health.

This chain connects TRBV7-2 to TRBJ1-1; D remains unclear. The germline gives CDR1 SGHTA, CDR2 FQGNSA. The CDR3 consists of 13 residues. V shed 2 bases and J shed 8 bases, with 12 bases lying between them. CDR3 coding DNA: TGTGCCAGCAGCTTACAAAGGGCCAGGGAAGCTTTCTTT. This codes for CASSLQRAREAFF.

The gene calls are TRBV13 and TRBJ1-1, with D maybe TRBD1 (6 bases). Trimming took off 2 bases at V and 4 bases at J, with 8 bases between the two ends. The germline V gene encodes CDR1 PRHDT and CDR2 FYEKMQ (reference sequence). This CDR3 is 13 amino acids long. The CDR3 loop is CASSLRGITEAFF. For the CDR3, the DNA is TGTGCCAGCAGCTTAAGGGGGATCACTGAAGCTTTCTTT.

This clone was counted a few times. This chain uses TRBV30 with TRBJ1-6, with a weak D call TRBD1 (5 bases). Germline values: CDR1 GTSNPN, CDR2 SVGIG (reference sequence). Deletions cut 5 bases from V and 0 bases from J, with 11 bases between. This CDR3 has 15 amino acids. Here the CDR3 DNA reads TGTGCCTGGCGCCCAGGGAGCTCCTATAATTCACCCCTCCACTTT. This codes for CAWRPGSSYNSPLHF. Drawing the rest from reference TRBV30 and TRBJ1-6, the complete variable domain is SQTIHQWPATLVQPVGSPLSLECTVEGTSNPNLYWYRQAAGRGLQLLFYSVGIGQISSEVPQNLSASRPQDRQFILSSKKLLLSDSGFYLCAWRPGSSYNSPLHFGNGTRLTVT.

This clone was picked up one time. This chain joins TRBV12-5 and TRBJ2-3; TRBD2 aligns across 8 bases. The trim removed 9 bases at V and 2 bases at J, leaving 10 bases unmatched. Germline V CDR1 and CDR2: LGHNT, FRNRAP. This CDR3 comprises 15 residues. The CDR3 is CASLQLAGVTDTQYF. The CDR3 bases are TGTGCTAGCCTACAGCTAGCGGGTGTCACAGATACGCAGTATTTT.

V is TRBV7-9 and J is TRBJ1-2; TRBD1 might be the D (6 bases). Looked up from germline, CDR1 is SEHNR and CDR2 is FQNEAQ (reference sequence). V was cut by 8 bases and J by 0 bases, with 19 bases left in between. This CDR3 contains 16 residues. This CDR3 reads CASLLGGTHTNYGYTF. CDR3 bases: TGTGCCAGCCTCCTGGGTGGGACACATACTAACTATGGCTACACCTTC.

The count of this clone is one. J is TRBJ2-4 and V is TRBV6-5; D might be TRBD1 (6 bases). V shed 7 bases and J shed 4 bases, with 11 bases lying between them. Germline V CDR1 and CDR2: MNHEY, SVGAGI. The CDR3 covers 13 residues. CDR3 sequence (DNA): TGTGCCAGCATCAACAGGGAAAAAAACATTCAGTACTTC. It codes for CASINREKNIQYF.

The table lists this clone with a few counts. This chain joins TRBV5-1 and TRBJ2-4, with D possibly being TRBD1 (5 bases). Germline values: CDR1 SGHRS, CDR2 YFSETQ. Trimming stripped 1 base from V and 6 bases from J, with 11 bases between. The CDR3 length is 14 residues. This CDR3 is CASSLIQGANIQYF. For the CDR3, the DNA is TGCGCCAGCAGCTTGATTCAGGGTGCAAACATTCAGTACTTC.

For the CDR3, the DNA is TGCGCCAGCAGCTATACGACAGGGACCTACGAGCAGTACTTC. This sequence encodes CASSYTTGTYEQYF. The chain combines TRBV5-1 with TRBJ2-7; 7 bases match TRBD1. Germline-derived CDR1 and CDR2 are SGHRS and YFSETQ. The CDR3 contains 14 residues. Trimming at V came to 3 bases and at J to 2 bases, leaving 5 bases not matched to a gene.

The V and J genes are TRBV9 and TRBJ2-7; D assignment may be TRBD1 or TRBD2 (5 bases each). Between the trimmed V and J ends, which lost 4 bases and 5 bases, there was a span of 16 bases. The CDR3 is 14 amino acids. From germline, CDR1 is SGDLS and CDR2 YYNGEE. The CDR3 region is CASSLTSGSHEQYF. In DNA form, the CDR3 reads TGTGCCAGCAGCTTAACTTCAGGGAGCCACGAGCAGTACTTC.

CDR3 in DNA: TGTGCCAGCAGCCCCCCTACGTCTGAAATAAACACCATATATTTT. Protein product: CASSPPTSEINTIYF. This chain connects TRBV6-6 to TRBJ1-3; D is unresolved. V lost 6 bases and J 6 bases, leaving 18 bases between the germline ends. Germline CDR1 and CDR2: MNHNY and SVGAGI (reference sequence). This CDR3 has 15 residues.

The chain links TRBV6-5 to TRBJ1-5, with TRBD1 identical over 8 bases. Germline CDR1 MNHEY, CDR2 SVGAGI. V lost 4 bases and J lost 5; bases outside the gene matches: 7. The CDR3 runs 15 residues. CDR3 protein: CASSSTGDSYQPQHF. CDR3 DNA sequence: TGTGCCAGCAGTTCGACAGGGGATTCCTATCAGCCCCAGCATTTT.

The chain is built from TRBV5-8 and TRBJ1-5, with D possibly matching TRBD1 (5 bases). Germline V gene data show CDR1 as SGHTS and CDR2 as YDEGEE. CDR3 length equals 15 residues. V shed 1 base and J shed 0 bases, with 8 bases lying between them. The CDR3 reads CASSLRGNSNQPQHF. The CDR3 DNA follows: TGTGCCAGCAGCTTGAGGGGAAATAGCAATCAGCCCCAGCATTTT. Full variable domain (missing parts from reference TRBV5-8 and TRBJ1-5): EAGVTQSPTHLIKTRGQQATLRCSPISGHTSVYWYQQALGLGLQFLLWYDEGEERNRGNFPPRFSGRQFPNYSSELNVNALELEDSALYLCASSLRGNSNQPQHFGDGTRLSIL.

This clone was seen once. V is TRBV7-9 and J is TRBJ2-1, with unresolved D. Per germline, CDR1 SEHNR and CDR2 FQNEAQ (reference sequence). Trimming removed 1 base from V and 2 bases from J, with 3 bases in between. This CDR3 has 13 amino acids. CDR3 DNA sequence: TGTGCCAGCAGCTTAGAGGCCTACAATGAGCAGTTCTTC. Protein sequence: CASSLEAYNEQFF.

This chain connects TRBV10-3 to TRBJ2-5; no definite D call. CDR3 size: 12 residues. V lost 2 bases and J 4 bases, leaving 5 bases between the germline ends. The germline CDR1 and CDR2 sequences are ENHRY and SYGVKD. This CDR3 reads CAISEHRETQYF. The CDR3 DNA reads as TGTGCCATCAGTGAGCATAGAGAGACCCAGTACTTC.

This clone was seen only a few times. The chain recombines TRBV6-6 with TRBJ1-1; possible D gene TRBD1, 6 bases. Germline lookup yields CDR1 MNHNY and CDR2 SVGAGI (reference sequence). V lost 5 bases, J lost 0 bases, and 13 bases lay in between. The CDR3 has 15 amino acids. The CDR3 loop is CASSNPTGMNTEAFF. In nucleotides, the CDR3 is TGTGCCAGCAGTAACCCGACAGGTATGAACACTGAAGCTTTCTTT.

This clone was detected once. V is TRBV6-5 and J is TRBJ2-6, with no clear D. Trimming removed 2 bases from V and 4 bases from J, with 3 bases in between. Per the germline V gene, CDR1 is MNHEY and CDR2 is SVGAGI. The CDR3 sequence is 13 residues long. The CDR3 region has the DNA TGTGCCAGCAGTTACGCGGGGGCCAACGTCCTGACTTTC. Protein product: CASSYAGANVLTF.

The V call is TRBV9, the J call TRBJ1-6; possibly TRBD1 for D (5 bases). The CDR3 covers 13 residues. The germline V gene encodes CDR1 SGDLS and CDR2 YYNGEE. V was pared by 6 bases and J by 6 bases, with 10 bases between. The CDR3 DNA reads TGTGCCAGCACCCGGGACCTTAATTCACCCCTCCACTTT. Protein: CASTRDLNSPLHF.

The chain uses TRBV6-6 and TRBJ2-7, with D uncertain. Deletions cut 4 bases from V and 0 bases from J, with 10 bases between. Germline V gives CDR1 MNHNY, CDR2 SVGAGI (reference sequence). The CDR3 contains 14 residues. CDR3 region: CASSFGPNSYEQYF. CDR3 bases: TGTGCCAGCAGTTTCGGACCCAACTCCTACGAGCAGTACTTC.

Comment on this clone: The same CDR3 arises from other DNA sequences in this sample as well. The rearrangement uses TRBV18 and TRBJ1-3; no definite D call. V was clipped by 3 bases and J by 2 bases, with 5 bases between them. The CDR3 sequence is 13 residues long. The germline V gene encodes CDR1 KGHSH and CDR2 LQKENI. The CDR3: CASSPRAGNTIYF. The CDR3 DNA follows: TGTGCCAGCTCACCGCGCGCTGGAAACACCATATATTTT.

The chain uses TRBV19 and TRBJ1-1, with D unclear. Germline V gene data show CDR1 as LNHDA and CDR2 as SQIVND (reference sequence). The V end lost 3 bases, the J end lost 0 bases, and 20 bases lay between the germline ends. This CDR3 is 18 amino acids long. For the CDR3, the DNA is TGTGCCAGTAGTATCATTGGTCCCGCGGAGCGCATGAACACTGAAGCTTTCTTT. Protein product: CASSIIGPAERMNTEAFF.

The chain's CDR3 is CASSLGGSDTQYF. The CDR3 coding sequence is TGTGCCAGCAGTCTAGGGGGATCGGATACGCAGTATTTT. The gene calls are TRBV2 and TRBJ2-3, with TRBD1 as a possible D gene (6 bases). Germline CDR1 is SNHLY and CDR2 is FYNNEI. This CDR3 has 13 amino acids. With 5 bases removed from V and 6 bases from J, the gap between germline ends came to 12 bases.

J is TRBJ2-1 and V is TRBV5-1; maybe TRBD2 (5 bases). The CDR3 is made up of 15 amino acids. V lost 5 bases, J lost 2 bases, and 14 bases lay in between. Germline CDR1 SGHRS, CDR2 YFSETQ. The CDR3 reads CASRQESGTYNEQFF. CDR3 DNA sequence: TGCGCCAGCAGACAAGAGTCGGGAACCTACAATGAGCAGTTCTTC.

This clone occurred many times. This specimen includes other DNA sequences encoding the same CDR3. The chain uses TRBV12-5 and TRBJ1-5, with a tentative D call TRBD1 (5 bases). Germline lookup yields CDR1 LGHNT and CDR2 FRNRAP. The CDR3 runs 14 residues. The V end lost 5 bases, the J end lost 4 bases, and 12 bases lay between the germline ends. CDR3: CASGRDGVNQPQHF. The CDR3, as DNA: TGTGCTAGTGGTCGGGACGGGGTAAATCAGCCCCAGCATTTT.

The chain is built from TRBV30 and TRBJ1-6; possibly TRBD1 for D (6 bases). The CDR3 sequence is 13 residues long. CDR1 is GTSNPN, CDR2 SVGIG, per germline (reference sequence). Deletions cut 5 bases from V and 7 bases from J, with 12 bases between. CDR3 bases: TGTGCCTGGGCTGGACAGCAAAATTCACCCCTCCACTTT. This encodes CAWAGQQNSPLHF.

This chain joins TRBV5-1 and TRBJ2-3, with 10 bases that match TRBD2. Per germline, CDR1 SGHRS and CDR2 YFSETQ. V shed 5 bases, J shed 5 bases, and the junction held 2 bases outside the gene matches. This CDR3 is built from 13 residues. The chain's CDR3 is CASRPSGGDTQYF. In DNA, the CDR3 is TGCGCCAGCAGGCCTAGCGGGGGAGATACGCAGTATTTT.

The chain couples TRBV18 to TRBJ1-5; D unresolved. This CDR3 has 13 amino acids. V lost 3 bases to trimming and J lost 5 bases, with 8 bases between them. CDR1 is KGHSH, CDR2 LQKENI, per germline. As DNA, the CDR3 is TGTGCCAGCTCACCGGCGTACGATCAGCCCCAGCATTTT. The encoded protein is CASSPAYDQPQHF.